These T cell receptor beta chains were read from a single sample in a study of follicular helper T cells after annual influenza vaccination. TCRdb keeps only in-frame clones here, not all; method: immunoSEQ multiplex PCR. This table has more than 8,500 clones, around four fifths appearing once. Source: CXCR5+ CD38- circulating T follicular helper cells from blood, taken on the day of influenza vaccination. The receptors shown here come from an adult who received the influenza vaccine. Both conserved end residues are part of each CDR3. D genes are given only for firm matches. Clone size, where shown, is once, few, many, or a class for clones that have expanded.

D | J | V | size | DNA | CDR3
TRBD2 | TRBJ2-1 | TRBV5-1 | - | TGCGCCAGCAGCGGGGGACTAGCGGGGCGACTGGATGAGCAGTTCTTC | CASSGGLAGRLDEQFF
- | TRBJ1-1 | TRBV9 | - | TGTGCCAGCAGCTTAGGGACCCATTTTGAGAACACTGAAGCTTTCTTT | CASSLGTHFENTEAFF
- | TRBJ2-7 | TRBV5-5 | - | TGTGCCAGCAGCTTGGTCTTTTCTGGATACGAGCAGTACTTC | CASSLVFSGYEQYF
- | TRBJ1-5 | TRBV4-1 | - | TGCGCCAGCAGCCCTCCTGGGGGGGGAGAGGGCAATCAGCCCCAGCATTTT | CASSPPGGGEGNQPQHF
- | TRBJ1-4 | TRBV28 | once | TGTGCCAGCAGTCTCCTAGCGGGTGAAAAACTGTTTTTT | CASSLLAGEKLFF
- | TRBJ1-5 | TRBV7-2 | - | TGTGCCAGCAGCTTAAGTTTAGGCGGCAATCAGCCCCAGCATTTT | CASSLSLGGNQPQHF
- | TRBJ2-2 | TRBV19 | - | TGTGCCAGTATGACAGGCGGACCGAACACCGGGGAGCTGTTTTTT | CASMTGGPNTGELFF
- | TRBJ2-3 | TRBV13 | - | TGTGCCAGCAGCTTAGACGCAGGGGGGACAGATACGCAGTATTTT | CASSLDAGGTDTQYF
- | TRBJ2-3 | TRBV18 | - | TGTGCCAGCTCACCAACTAGGACGGACTACACAGATACGCAGTATTTT | CASSPTRTDYTDTQYF
- | TRBJ1-2 | TRBV27 | - | TGTGCCAGCAGAGTAGAGGGCAGACGGAACTATGGCTACACCTTC | CASRVEGRRNYGYTF
TRBD1 | TRBJ2-7 | TRBV27 | - | TGTGCCAGCAGTTTATTCTGGACAGGGACCTACGAGCAGTACTTC | CASSLFWTGTYEQYF
TRBD1 | TRBJ1-2 | TRBV14 | - | TGTGCCAGCAGCCAATACACCGGGACAGGGGACTATGGCTACACCTTC | CASSQYTGTGDYGYTF
- | TRBJ2-1 | TRBV6-4 | - | TGTGCCACCAAACGGGATAGTAGCGGCTACAATGAGCAGTTCTTC | CATKRDSSGYNEQFF
- | TRBJ1-1 | TRBV6-6 | - | TGTGCCAGCAGTCAACAGGTGAACACTGAAGCTTTCTTT | CASSQQVNTEAFF
- | TRBJ1-1 | TRBV28 | - | TGTGCCAGCACCGGGCCCGGGGGTTTGGAGACTGAAGCTTTCTTT | CASTGPGGLETEAFF
TRBD2 | TRBJ2-1 | TRBV11-3 | - | TGTGCCAGCAGCTCGGGGACTAGCGGGAATGAGCAGTTCTTC | CASSSGTSGNEQFF
- | TRBJ2-7 | TRBV21-1 | - | TGTGCCAGCAGCAAAGGGGAGACCGATATTTACGAGCAGTACTTC | CASSKGETDIYEQYF
- | TRBJ2-3 | TRBV23-1 | - | TGCGCCAGCAGTCAGACGACAGATACGCAGTATTTT | CASSQTTDTQYF
TRBD1 | TRBJ2-7 | TRBV6-6 | - | TGTGCCAGTCACCGACAGGGGGCTTCCGAGCAGTACTTC | CASHRQGASEQYF
- | TRBJ1-1 | TRBV5-6 | - | TGTGCCAGCACCACCTTGGCAGGGCTATTACTATTGAACACTGAAGCTTTCTTT | CASTTLAGLLLLNTEAFF
- | TRBJ2-7 | TRBV6-5 | - | TGTGCCAGCAGTTACCCGGGACGGAGCGAGCAGTACTTC | CASSYPGRSEQYF
- | TRBJ2-3 | TRBV5-4 | - | TGTGCCAGCTCCCCGGGTGAAGATACGCAGTATTTT | CASSPGEDTQYF
- | TRBJ1-1 | TRBV29-1 | - | TGCAGCTTCCTTATACGAGAAACTGAAGCTTTCTTT | CSFLIRETEAFF
- | TRBJ2-2 | TRBV11-2 | - | TGTGCCAGCAGCCCCACAGGGCTGAACACCGGGGAGCTGTTTTTT | CASSPTGLNTGELFF